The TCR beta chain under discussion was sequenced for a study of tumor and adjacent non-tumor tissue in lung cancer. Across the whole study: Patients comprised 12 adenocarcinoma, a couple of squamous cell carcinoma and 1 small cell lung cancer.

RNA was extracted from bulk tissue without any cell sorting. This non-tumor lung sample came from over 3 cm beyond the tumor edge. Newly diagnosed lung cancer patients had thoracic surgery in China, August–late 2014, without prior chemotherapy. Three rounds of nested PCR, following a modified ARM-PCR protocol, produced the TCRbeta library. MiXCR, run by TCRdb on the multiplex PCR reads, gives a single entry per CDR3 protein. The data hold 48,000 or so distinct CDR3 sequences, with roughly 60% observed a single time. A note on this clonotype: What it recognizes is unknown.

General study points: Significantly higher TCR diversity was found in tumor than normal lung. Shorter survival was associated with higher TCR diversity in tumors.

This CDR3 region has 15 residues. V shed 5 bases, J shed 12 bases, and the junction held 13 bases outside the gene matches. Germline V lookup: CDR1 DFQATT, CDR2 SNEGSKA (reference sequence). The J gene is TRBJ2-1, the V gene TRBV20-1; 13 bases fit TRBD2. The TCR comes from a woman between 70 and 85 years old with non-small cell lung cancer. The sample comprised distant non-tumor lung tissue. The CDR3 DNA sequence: TGCAGTGCTCTGACTAGCGGGAGGAATGGTGGTGGGCAGTTCTTC. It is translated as CSALTSGRNGGGQFF.